A single sample is the source of the 4 T cell receptor beta chains below, sequenced in a study of blood T cell repertoires in COVID-19. Sequenced by immunoSEQ multiplex PCR; TCRdb stores in-frame clones only, minus some. The sample holds roughly 80,000 clones, roughly four fifths seen once. The specimen sequenced was peripheral blood. The receptor set was obtained from a human donor in a cohort sampled during active COVID-19.

A few counts support this clone. The J gene is TRBJ2-1, the V gene TRBV5-1; 11 bases fit TRBD2. The germline CDR1 and CDR2 sequences are SGHRS and YFSETQ. CDR3 length equals 15 residues. With 4 bases clipped from V and 7 bases from J, the junction kept 7 bases outside the gene matches. The CDR3 bases are TGCGCCAGCAGCCTACTAGCGGGGGCTGGAAATGAGCAGTTCTTC. This gives the protein CASSLLAGAGNEQFF.

The rearrangement uses TRBV10-2 and TRBJ2-6; D call uncertain. CDR1 and CDR2 (germline): WSHSY, SAAADI. The CDR3 contains 15 residues. V shed 4 bases and J shed 1 base, with 8 bases lying between them. CDR3 region: CASSGAQSGANVLTF. The CDR3 region has the DNA TGCGCCAGCAGTGGGGCCCAATCTGGGGCCAACGTCCTGACTTTC.

The rearrangement uses TRBV6-1 and TRBJ2-3, with TRBD1 matching over 8 bases. The CDR3 is made up of 18 amino acids. Germline loops: CDR1 MNHNS, CDR2 SASEGT. V lost 1 base, J lost 0 bases, and 9 bases stayed unmatched. The DNA for the CDR3 is TGTGCCAGCAGTGAAGAGGGACAGGCGATCTCTAGCACAGATACGCAGTATTTT. Translated: CASSEEGQAISSTDTQYF.

The chain recombines TRBV27 with TRBJ2-4, with 8 nucleotides matching TRBD2. CDR1 and CDR2 (germline): MNHEY, SMNVEV (reference sequence). V was pared by 2 bases and J by 6 bases, with 9 bases of the junction left unmatched. This CDR3 contains 16 residues. The chain's CDR3 is CASSLRERGPGNIQYF. The CDR3 DNA sequence: TGTGCCAGCAGTTTACGGGAGCGGGGGCCTGGAAACATTCAGTACTTC.